Reported below is one T cell receptor beta chain. This clone is a singleton in its sample. No cognate antigen has been identified for it. Base qualities were left out, and no much larger clone turns up one base away. The cohort consisted of 650 to 700 healthy bone marrow donors. Cohort members were all nominally healthy when sampled, although unrecorded immune exposures were likely present. The donor tested CMV seronegative and was one of the 352 seronegative cohort members. Every donor gave a peripheral blood sample, and the peripheral blood mononuclear cells from that sample were used for TCR beta sequencing. The Qiagen DNeasy Blood Extraction Kit was used to extract genomic DNA from the blood cell samples. The CDR3 covers 14 residues, taking in both the cysteine and the phenylalanine. CDR3 DNA only is kept here, 42 bases in frame from base 1. The V end gives up 0 bases and the J end 7 bases, leaving 7 bases in the junction not matched to a gene. As encoded in the germline V gene (reference sequence), CDR1 is GTSNPN while CDR2 is SVGIG.

These data are taken from a study of cytomegalovirus exposure and HLA in healthy donors (dated by TCRdb to the late 2010s). For the wider study: According to an earlier analysis of 550 to 750 of the donors, about 180 million T cells yielded roughly 110 million unique TCR beta sequences and 276 Gb of sequence data. An early release that covered 500 to 800 HLA-typed donors contained about 290 gigabases of sequencing data and approximately 85 million unique TCR sequences. The genetic ancestry cluster associated with self-reported Caucasian donors included over 65% of the 300 to 400 genotyped donors. The study was designed to test whether signatures of past pathogen exposure could be identified by cataloging public T cell receptors. Using immunosequencing, the study profiled T cell repertoires from 500 to 800 subjects and related those repertoires to cytomegalovirus serostatus. In addition to the first cohort of 666 subjects, a separate validation cohort of 120 different subjects was used. To predict cytomegalovirus infection status, the study combined high-throughput TCR immunosequencing, statistical association of individual TCRs with disease status, and machine learning. A later analysis re-examined previously published TCR beta repertoires from just over 650 donors and added high-resolution HLA genotyping to investigate patterns of TCR occurrence. The later analysis used no new phenotypic data to find candidate immune exposures, relying instead on TCR beta sequences and their occurrence across donors. To decide whether each TCR beta V gene segment behaved as functional or pseudogenic, an earlier analysis of some 570 of the donors relied on high-throughput TCR beta sequencing. Donor age, sex, ethnicity and CMV serostatus were compiled alongside the repertoire data. A later genetic analysis used genome-wide SNP genotypes for about 60% of the roughly 670 donors, treating that subset as a discovery cohort. All discovery cohort repertoires had been generated using a single sequencing platform. HLA typing covered class I and class II loci at four-digit resolution. The number of donors typed differed by locus, with about 629-640 for A, B, C, DRB1 and DQB1, over 500 for DQA1, 600 to 610 for DPA1, and about 450 for DPB1. Five DR-DQ haplotypes were handled as single units for association and clustering because linkage in the cohort was strong. Among some 400 genotyped donors of the cohort, an average of roughly 230,000 unique TCR beta nucleotide sequences was sequenced per donor, of which 15% to 20% were non-productive. Here is what the overall study found, with its caveats: Only TCR beta chains were sequenced in this cohort, and the absence of alpha or paired-chain data limited detectable features. A group of highly shared sequence variants was considered likely to be a technical artifact of the sequencing pipeline. According to a later analysis, parvovirus B19, influenza, CMV and Epstein-Barr virus appeared linked to several top co-occurrence clusters. A further reported finding was that TCR beta sequences accurately predicted the HLA-A and HLA-B alleles for most subjects in the first cohort. HLA typing was unavailable for some donors at each locus, so association tests used only the typed subset. In a later analysis, the rate of TCR association differed among HLA loci, with DRB1 alleles having the most associated TCRs and HLA-C alleles having the fewest. Linkage disequilibrium might explain the correlated functional status among segregating V segments, but an unknown experimental factor could not be excluded. The only immune exposure information available for the cohort was CMV serostatus. Broadly in line with IMGT annotations, most TCR beta V segments showed up in productive rearrangements about 90% or about 30% of the time in an earlier analysis of 587 of the donors. Roughly uniform sequencing depth across donors was assumed in presence/absence analyses, although this assumption may not hold. When HLA alleles, especially DR and DQ, strongly co-occurred, attributing TCR associations to individual alleles was difficult. According to the authors, the approach could potentially be generalized to other disease states and immunological phenotypes. In a later analysis, HLA-associated TCR beta chains showed more clonal expansion and lower generation probabilities than non-associated chains that were equally common. Compared with the roughly 700-donor mean, donors in an Asian-associated ancestry cluster had fewer N-insertions in productive TCRs, according to a later genetic analysis. A later analysis associated 17,000 or so TCR beta sequences with specific HLA alleles at a false discovery rate of 0.05. In a later genetic analysis, a missense DCLRE1C variant was associated with V-gene and J-gene trimming of TCR beta chains, and the association was replicated in an independent cohort. In vitro tests confirmed that a few of the cytomegalovirus-associated TCR beta chains recognize cytomegalovirus antigens. According to a later analysis, most CMV-associated TCR beta chains appeared to be HLA-restricted, and the HLA associations seemed to be driven largely by CMV exposure. The 87-base-pair reads could not distinguish some IMGT-functional V segments, including TRBV6-2 and TRBV6-3, so those segments were excluded. Across donors, most TCR sequences were observed very rarely, whereas some public TCRs were present in many individuals. Cytomegalovirus status was reported to be diagnosed by the classifier with high specificity and sensitivity in both the original and validation cohorts. The study gave a list of 150 to 200 TCR beta chains associated with cytomegalovirus. Fewer than 20 rarely observed V segments, including chromosome 9 orphons, were excluded from the earlier analysis of a few hundred of the donors because counts were too low.

Library generation was performed with the immunoSEQ multiplex PCR assay. A mixture of 60 forward primers for TCR Vbeta segments and 13 reverse primers for TCR Jbeta segments was used in the multiplex PCR. A multiplex PCR assay on genomic DNA amplified the CDR3 region of rearranged TCR beta genes. Amplified TCR beta libraries were sequenced as 87-base-pair reads on the Illumina HiSeq System. The authors' analysis ran thus. A later analysis counted around 72 million unique TCR beta chains across the 550 to 700 repertoires, and around 9.9 million of these chains were shared by at least two donors. To remove PCR and sequencing errors, raw reads were error-corrected and collapsed into unique sequences using a nearest-neighbor algorithm that merged closely related sequences. CDR3 sequences were aligned to IMGT reference sequences to assign V, D and J gene segments. Each retained sequence needed at least a six-nucleotide match to both a V gene segment and a J gene segment. A rearrangement was called productive if the CDR3 had no stop codons and remained in frame with V and J, and every other rearrangement was called non-productive. CDR3 was defined according to IMGT convention as the region running from the second conserved V-encoded cysteine to the conserved J-encoded phenylalanine. In an earlier analysis of around 640 of the donors, sequences lacking an unambiguous match to a single V gene segment were excluded. An earlier analysis of fewer than 750 of the donors called V segments functional above 56.7% productive rearrangements and segregating when the between-donor standard deviation exceeded 5%. A statistical classification framework was developed to diagnose cytomegalovirus status using the catalog of TCR beta chain sequences. In a later analysis, TCR nucleotide sequences were compared against IMGT/GENE-DB human TR gene sequences so that V and J genes could be assigned. The TCRdist pipeline was used in a later analysis to assign CDR3 sequences and most-parsimonious VDJ recombination scenarios. In a later analysis, each TCR beta chain was defined by its CDR3 amino acid sequence together with its V-gene family, and reads lacking a unique V-gene family were excluded. A later analysis removed nearly 600 highly shared, low-generation-probability nucleotide sequences to deal with suspected cross-contamination and a sequencing artifact. In a later analysis, a clonal expansion index for each public chain was calculated from normalized within-repertoire ranks of inferred template counts. In a later analysis, generation probabilities were computed with a VDJ recombination model fitted to out-of-frame rearrangements, and the resulting probabilities were checked against IGoR. Hypergeometric tests were used in a later analysis to score TCR-TCR, TCR-HLA and TCR-CMV co-occurrence, with a repertoire-size bias correction applied to the TCR pairs. A later analysis estimated false discovery rates by permuting HLA or CMV assignments 20 times. A later analysis grouped co-occurring TCRs with DBSCAN, adding TCRdist sequence similarity when clustering within HLA-allele-positive subsets. Co-occurrence clustering excluded repertoires with fewer than 30,000 or more than 120,000 public chains, plus five with anomalous nucleotide sharing. TCRdb took over this immuneACCESS table, retaining in-frame rearrangements with V and J assigned. Such tables are incomplete; in checked studies, under half of the missing clones stem from an unresolved V gene, and the remainder is unexplained. That table furnishes V, J and clone size, whereas the DNA furnished D and trimming. The sample records under 80,000 clones, less than 80% of which are singletons. The ten most abundant clones make up roughly 7.2% of the sample.

This sequence was found in a woman between 40 and 50 years old in good health and CMV-seronegative. In this chain, TRBV30 is recombined with TRBJ1-2, and TRBD1 aligns with 8 junction nucleotides. Sequenced material: PBMCs. The DNA is TGTGCCTGGAGTGTACAGGGGGTGGGTTTTGGCTACACCTTC. The translation is CAWSVQGVGFGYTF.